These T cell receptor beta chains were read from a single sample in a study of T-cell memory formation after mild COVID-19. TCRdb passed the 5' RACE reads through MiXCR, listing each CDR3 protein once. Among 150,000 to 200,000 distinct CDR3 sequences listed, approximately 10% were seen once. The specimen sequenced was PBMCs or a T cell subset sorted from them (not recorded which). The origin of the receptors is a man between 18 and 29 years old who had mild COVID-19 (a few samples of this study predate the infection). Cell type and time point are not known. The CDR3 runs from the conserved cysteine through the conserved F or W. D genes are given only for firm matches. Some rows have no size entry. The others give once, few or many, or a class for an expanded clone.

J,D,V,size,DNA,CDR3
TRBJ2-1,TRBD1,TRBV2,many,TGTGCCAGCACTCCGGACAGGGGAGATGAGCAGTTCTTC,CASTPDRGDEQFF
TRBJ1-5,-,TRBV3-1,many,TGTGCCAGCAGCCAAGATCATAGCAATCAGCCCCAGCATTTT,CASSQDHSNQPQHF
TRBJ2-3,TRBD2,TRBV12-3/TRBV12-4,-,TGTGCCAGCACCGACTTTAGCGGGGGGGCGATAGATACGCAGTATTTT,CASTDFSGGAIDTQYF
TRBJ2-2,-,TRBV20-1,-,TGCAGTGCCACCCGCGGGTCGGCGAACACCGGGGAGCTGTTTTTT,CSATRGSANTGELFF
TRBJ2-1,TRBD2,TRBV3-1,few,TGTGCCAGCAGCCGAAGCTCAGGGGCGGGGGGCCCACGGGAGCAGTTCTTC,CASSRSSGAGGPREQFF
TRBJ1-2,-,TRBV4-2,few,TGTGCCAGCAGCCAAGAGGGGGCAAGCTATGGCTACACCTTC,CASSQEGASYGYTF
TRBJ1-1,-,TRBV5-4,-,TGTGCCAGCAGCTTGGAATCAGGGTCCCTTGAAGCTTTCTTT,CASSLESGSLEAFF
TRBJ2-2,-,TRBV5-1,many,TGCGCCAGCAGCGCCCTGGCGGACGAGCTGTTTTTT,CASSALADELFF
TRBJ1-4,TRBD1,TRBV19,few,TGTGCCAGTAGCCGGGACAGACCAATTGGCCTGTTTTTT,CASSRDRPIGLFF
TRBJ1-4,-,TRBV10-3,-,TGTGCCATCAGTGAGTCGACACGGAGTAATGAAAAACTGTTTTTT,CAISESTRSNEKLFF
TRBJ2-5,TRBD2,TRBV7-2,many,TGTGCCAGCAGCTTAGACGGGACTACCAGGGAGGCCCAGTACTTC,CASSLDGTTREAQYF
TRBJ2-5,-,TRBV12-3/TRBV12-4,many,TGTGCCAGCACAACCCTCCTGGAGACCCAGTACTTC,CASTTLLETQYF
TRBJ2-3,TRBD2,TRBV4-1,many,TGCGCCAGCAGCCAAGATTACACTAGCGGGTTCACAGATACGCAGTATTTT,CASSQDYTSGFTDTQYF
TRBJ1-6,TRBD1,TRBV9,-,TGTGCCAGCAGCGTAGAAGGACAGGCGACACCCCTCCACTTT,CASSVEGQATPLHF
TRBJ1-2,-,TRBV28,few,TGTGCCAGCAGTTTGGGGACAATTCCCCCCCCCTTTGGCTACACCTTC,CASSLGTIPPPFGYTF
TRBJ1-1,-,TRBV5-6,many,TGTGCCAGCAGCCGTCGAGGGGGCACTGAAGCTTTCTTT,CASSRRGGTEAFF
TRBJ2-5,TRBD1,TRBV7-3,few,TGTGCCAGCAGCTCTGACAGGGAAGAGACCCAGTACTTC,CASSSDREETQYF
TRBJ1-2,TRBD1,TRBV28,few,TGTGCCAACAGGGGGGAAGGCGGCTACACCTTC,CANRGEGGYTF
TRBJ1-5,-,TRBV7-2,-,TGTGCCAGCAGCTTAGAATCGGGCGGTCAGCCCCAGCATTTT,CASSLESGGQPQHF
TRBJ2-5,TRBD1,TRBV23-1,-,TGCGCCAGCAGTAATCCCAACTCCACAGGGGGCCGCTTCACGAAGACCCAGTACTTC,CASSNPNSTGGRFTKTQYF
TRBJ1-5,-,TRBV24-1,-,TGTGCCACCAGTGATCCTAATCAGCCCCAGCATTTT,CATSDPNQPQHF
TRBJ2-4,-,TRBV4-1,-,TGCGCCAGCAGCCAAGACGATCTAGCCAAAAACATTCAGTACTTC,CASSQDDLAKNIQYF
TRBJ1-1,-,TRBV6-2/TRBV6-3,few,TGTGCCAGCAGTTACGACCAGCCGAACACTGAAGCTTTCTTT,CASSYDQPNTEAFF
TRBJ2-3,TRBD2,TRBV20-1,few,TGCAGTGCTAACCTAGCGGGGGGGCCGAATACGCAGTATTTT,CSANLAGGPNTQYF
TRBJ2-5,-,TRBV2,many,TGTGCCAGCAGGGGGACTTCCGAGGGAGCCCAGTACTTC,CASRGTSEGAQYF
TRBJ2-1,TRBD2,TRBV6-2/TRBV6-3,few,TGTGCCAGCAGTGCCCTCGGGGGGGAGCAGTTCTTC,CASSALGGEQFF
TRBJ1-2,-,TRBV4-3,-,TGCGCCAGCAGCCAAGGATCCCAGGGCAACTATGGCTACACCTTC,CASSQGSQGNYGYTF
TRBJ2-1,-,TRBV12-3/TRBV12-4,many,TGTGCCAGCAGAGAGCGAAATGAGCAGTTCTTC,CASRERNEQFF
TRBJ1-4,TRBD1,TRBV20-1,-,TGCAGTGCTTACCCAGGGGGCCGTGCAGAAAAACTGTTTTTT,CSAYPGGRAEKLFF
TRBJ1-1,-,TRBV4-1,few,TGCGCCAGCAGCCAAGAAGGGAACCCTTCCCGACCTGAAGCTTTCTTT,CASSQEGNPSRPEAFF
TRBJ2-3,TRBD2,TRBV5-1,-,TGCGCCAGCACGACTAGCGGGGCCACAGATACGCAGTATTTT,CASTTSGATDTQYF
TRBJ2-5,TRBD1,TRBV5-6,once,TGTGCCAGCAGCGGACAGGGTTGGGTTGAGACCCAGTACTTC,CASSGQGWVETQYF
TRBJ1-1,-,TRBV7-9,-,TGTGCCAGCAGCTGGGGCAGCTTGAACACTGAAGCTTTCTTT,CASSWGSLNTEAFF
TRBJ2-5,-,TRBV20-1,many,TGCAGTGCTAGCGCGGTGGGGGAGACCCAGTACTTC,CSASAVGETQYF
TRBJ1-1,-,TRBV18,few,TGTGCCAGCTCACTCCTCGCCGGGGGCCCATGGAACACTGAAGCTTTCTTT,CASSLLAGGPWNTEAFF
TRBJ2-5,TRBD2,TRBV6-5,few,TGTGCCAGCAGGCGACTAGCGGGGGGAAACCAAGAGACCCAGTACTTC,CASRRLAGGNQETQYF
TRBJ2-3,TRBD2,TRBV4-3,-,TGCGCCAGCAGCCAAGGCGCCTTAGCGGGGGGCACAGATACGCAGTATTTT,CASSQGALAGGTDTQYF